Listed here are 22 T cell receptor beta chains from one sample, sequenced in a study of blood T cells in healthy people across ages. Then a second PCR, running roughly 7 to 11 cycles, was carried out with a sample-barcoded 5' primer and a J-beta primer mix. TCRdb re-called the 5' RACE reads through MiXCR, storing one row per CDR3 protein. This repertoire shows 600,000 or so distinct CDR3 sequences, approximately 30% found once; its top ten account for 15% to 19%. The sequencing input was blood. The source of these receptors is a woman of 80 years or more in good health.

This clonotype was recorded a few times. The V gene is TRBV4-3, the J gene TRBJ2-7, with 13 bases fitting TRBD2. V dropped 4 bases and J dropped 5; count of bases not matched to a gene: 5. Germline CDR1 is LGHNA and CDR2 is YSLEER. The CDR3 length is 15 residues. CDR3 loop: CASSLTSGRHNEQYF. The CDR3 bases are TGCGCCAGCAGCCTGACTAGCGGGAGGCATAACGAGCAGTACTTC.

On this clonotype itself: This may come from a read error, since a much larger clone is one base off. V is TRBV2 and J is TRBJ2-7; unclear D gene. From germline, CDR1 is SNHLY and CDR2 FYNNEI. There are 13 residues in the CDR3. In DNA form, the CDR3 reads TGTGCCAACAGTGTCCGGACGGAAGACGAGCAGTACTTC. It encodes CANSVRTEDEQYF.

This clonotype was counted at least ten times. V usage is TRBV9 and J usage is TRBJ2-5, with 8 bases identical to TRBD2. CDR1 and CDR2 from the germline V gene are SGDLS and YYNGEE. The trim removed 0 bases at V and 1 base at J, leaving 5 bases unmatched. This CDR3 contains 16 residues. CDR3 sequence reads: CASSVGAGGTQETQYF. DNA of the CDR3: TGTGCCAGCAGCGTAGGGGCGGGGGGTACCCAAGAGACCCAGTACTTC.

As to this clonotype: This sequence may be a read error, since a much larger clone differs from it by one base. This chain uses TRBV10-3 with TRBJ1-1; 9 bases map to TRBD1. The CDR3 sequence is 15 residues long. CDR1 ENHRY and CDR2 SYGVKD come from the germline V gene. CDR3 sequence: CTIGRQGVRDSEAFF. The CDR3 bases are TGTACCATCGGTAGACAGGGGGTAAGGGACTCTGAAGCTTTCTTT.

This clonotype showed up many times. The chain uses TRBV10-3 and TRBJ1-6; D is undetermined. The CDR3 totals 13 residues. V lost 0 bases, J lost 11 bases, and 8 bases lay in between. From germline, CDR1 is ENHRY and CDR2 SYGVKD. CDR3 in DNA: TGTGCCATCAGTGAGTCGATGGCAACACCCCTCCACTTT. It is translated as CAISESMATPLHF.

The chain has TRBV7-2 and TRBJ2-7; D is ambiguous. The CDR3 consists of 14 residues. V shed 7 bases and J shed 2 bases, with 15 bases lying between them. CDR1 and CDR2 (germline): SGHTA, FQGNSA. This chain's CDR3 is CASNRVIPPYEQYF. The CDR3 nucleotides are TGTGCCAGCAACCGGGTCATCCCTCCCTACGAGCAGTACTTC.

This clonotype was picked up many times. The chain employs TRBV4-2 and TRBJ2-1; 8 bases line up with TRBD1. The germline V gene has CDR1 LGHNA and CDR2 YNFKEQ. The length of the CDR3 is 15 residues. The V and J ends lost 5 bases and 2 bases, in that order; junction bases with no gene match: 5. CDR3 amino acids: CASSNRDRPYNEQFF. The CDR3 DNA follows: TGTGCCAGCAGCAACCGGGACAGGCCCTACAATGAGCAGTTCTTC.

There are many counts of this clonotype. The rearrangement links TRBV2 to TRBJ1-5, with 7 bases lining up with TRBD1. V was clipped by 6 bases and J by 7 bases; unmatched bases: 12. The CDR3 length is 15 residues. Looked up from germline, CDR1 is SNHLY and CDR2 is FYNNEI. CDR3 in amino acids: CASSQHRQGSQPQHF. The CDR3 bases are TGTGCCAGCAGCCAACATCGACAGGGAAGCCAGCCCCAGCATTTT. The variable domain in full, completed from reference TRBV2 and TRBJ1-5, reads EPEVTQTPSHQVTQMGQEVILRCVPISNHLYFYWYRQILGQKVEFLVSFYNNEISEKSEIFDDQFSVERPDGSNFTLKIRSTKLEDSAMYFCASSQHRQGSQPQHFGDGTRLSIL.

This clonotype was seen more than once but under ten times. V usage is TRBV20-1 and J usage is TRBJ2-7, with 9 bases lining up with TRBD2. J lost 7 bases, V lost 6 bases, and 16 bases had no gene match. Germline assignment: CDR1 DFQATT and CDR2 SNEGSKA (reference sequence). The CDR3 runs 15 residues. The CDR3 DNA follows: TGCAGTGCCCCTCCAATGCGGGGGGGCTACAATGAGCAGTACTTC. It is translated as CSAPPMRGGYNEQYF.

This clonotype occurred many times. The V and J genes are TRBV6-1 and TRBJ1-6; perhaps TRBD1 as D (5 bases). Trimming took off 6 bases at V and 0 bases at J, with 15 bases between the two ends. CDR1 MNHNS and CDR2 SASEGT come from the germline V gene. This CDR3 is 17 amino acids long. CDR3 residues: CASSQRGGGSYNSPLHF. CDR3 DNA: TGTGCCAGCAGCCAACGGGGGGGTGGCTCCTATAATTCACCCCTCCACTTT.

At least ten counts were recorded for this clonotype. The chain is built from TRBV6-2 or TRBV6-3 and TRBJ2-7; a weak D match, TRBD2 (6 bases). Trimming removed 6 bases from V and 7 bases from J, with 13 bases in between. The germline V gene has CDR1 MNHEY and CDR2 SVGEGT. The CDR3 contains 12 residues. The CDR3 DNA reads as TGTGCCAGCAGCGCGGGATTATTAGAGCAGTACTTC. The encoded protein is CASSAGLLEQYF.

This clonotype was detected ten times or more. This chain joins TRBV20-1 and TRBJ2-3; D not resolved. The germline V gene has CDR1 DFQATT and CDR2 SNEGSKA (reference sequence). CDR3 size: 13 residues. V dropped 6 bases and J dropped 2 bases, with 12 bases sitting between them. In DNA form, the CDR3 reads TGCAGTGCCCACGCGGCCTCCACAGATACGCAGTATTTT. Protein: CSAHAASTDTQYF.

This clonotype was counted between two and nine times. This rearrangement joins TRBV20-1 to TRBJ1-1; D unclear. Germline CDR1 and CDR2: DFQATT and SNEGSKA (reference sequence). This CDR3 comprises 13 residues. The V end was cut by 3 bases, the J end by 1 base, with 9 bases between. The CDR3 coding sequence is TGCAGTGCTAGTGCCACCACGAACACTGAAGCTTTCTTT. Protein sequence: CSASATTNTEAFF.

This clonotype has ten or more counts. The chain uses TRBV12-3 or TRBV12-4 and TRBJ2-7; 9 positions agree with TRBD1. The V and J ends lost 6 bases and 7 bases, in that order; junction bases with no gene match: 19. The CDR3 consists of 17 residues. CDR3 residues: CASSSPTPGQGGWEQYF. CDR3 in DNA: TGTGCCAGCAGCTCCCCCACCCCGGGACAGGGAGGTTGGGAGCAGTACTTC.

This clonotype was seen ten or more times. V and J are TRBV10-3 and TRBJ1-2; TRBD1 might be the D (5 bases). The CDR3 is 12 amino acids. V was cut by 7 bases and J by 4 bases, with 10 bases left in between. CDR1 and CDR2 from the germline V gene are ENHRY and SYGVKD. CDR3 sequence: CAIKDGGYGYTF. The CDR3 bases are TGTGCCATCAAAGATGGGGGCTATGGCTACACCTTC.

J is TRBJ2-7 and V is TRBV11-2; 7 bases match TRBD1. V was pared by 5 bases and J by 0 bases, with 13 bases of the junction left unmatched. Germline V lookup: CDR1 SGHAT, CDR2 FQNNGV. The CDR3 loop spans 17 amino acids. CDR3 sequence: CASSNYRTGGASYEQYF. CDR3 coding DNA: TGTGCCAGCAGCAATTACCGGACAGGTGGCGCCTCCTACGAGCAGTACTTC.

This clonotype was counted ten times or more. The chain couples TRBV7-9 to TRBJ1-2; D is ambiguous. V was clipped by 1 base and J by 9 bases, with 9 bases between them. Germline CDR1 reads SEHNR; CDR2 reads FQNEAQ (reference sequence). This CDR3 spans 12 amino acids. The CDR3 nucleotides are TGTGCCAGCAGCTTAGTAGGGCAGAGCTACACCTTC. Translation gives CASSLVGQSYTF.

J is TRBJ2-2 and V is TRBV4-3, with D possibly being TRBD1 or TRBD2 (6 bases each). This CDR3 contains 17 residues. Per germline, CDR1 LGHNA and CDR2 YSLEER. Between the trimmed V and J ends, which lost 4 bases and 4 bases, there was a span of 19 bases. This chain's CDR3 is CASSPAPLGGRTGELFF. CDR3 bases: TGCGCCAGCAGCCCAGCCCCCCTTGGGGGGCGCACCGGGGAGCTGTTTTTT.

Many counts were recorded for this clonotype. The chain carries TRBV3-1 and TRBJ2-7, with 10 bases lining up with TRBD2. The CDR3 covers 15 residues. Germline-derived CDR1 and CDR2 are LGHDT and YNNKEL (reference sequence). V lost 3 bases, J lost 7 bases, and 9 bases stayed unmatched. CDR3 sequence (DNA): TGTGCCAGCAGCCAGGTAGCGGGGGGTCCTTGGGAGCAGTACTTC. It is translated as CASSQVAGGPWEQYF.

On this clonotype: One base away lies a much larger clone, so this may be a sequencing read error. The chain combines TRBV9 with TRBJ2-3, with 9 positions matching TRBD2. Germline assignment: CDR1 SGDLS and CDR2 YYNGEE. The CDR3 extends over 17 amino acids. The CDR3 reads CASSVDPAGGKIDPQYF. The CDR3 nucleotides read TGTGCCAGCAGCGTAGATCCGGCGGGGGGGAAGATAGATCCGCAGTATTTT.

This clonotype was counted many times. The V gene is TRBV2, the J gene TRBJ2-3; 13 bases agree with TRBD2. J was trimmed by 0 bases and V by 6 bases; bases with no gene match: 9. This CDR3 is 18 amino acids long. Germline CDR1 is SNHLY and CDR2 is FYNNEI. CDR3 region: CASSLGLAGAFSTDTQYF. The CDR3 nucleotides are TGTGCCAGCAGCCTTGGACTAGCGGGGGCCTTTAGCACAGATACGCAGTATTTT.

The CDR3 nucleotides read TGTGCCACCCCCCTCAGGGGCCTTGGGGCCAACGTCCTGACTTTC. It is translated as CATPLRGLGANVLTF. V gene TRBV6-1 combines with J gene TRBJ2-6, with D possibly being TRBD1 (6 bases). Per germline, CDR1 MNHNS and CDR2 SASEGT. The ends were cut back, 10 bases at V and 3 bases at J, with 16 bases in the middle. The CDR3 sequence is 15 residues long.